Presented here are 18 T cell receptor beta chains from one specimen sequenced in a study of cytomegalovirus exposure and HLA in healthy donors. In the PCR, 60 Vbeta and 13 Jbeta primers were used. Here immunoSEQ multiplex PCR was the method, and the copy in TCRdb shows in-frame clones only, minus some. The sample holds roughly 120,000 clones; about 80% are singletons and the top ten take just under 3%. Material: PBMCs. Every receptor here comes from a woman aged 60 to 75 in good health and CMV-seropositive.

This chain links TRBV6-5 with TRBJ1-1; D unclear. Germline V CDR1 and CDR2: MNHEY, SVGAGI. V lost 2 bases and J 5 bases, leaving 15 bases between the germline ends. This CDR3 is 15 amino acids long. The CDR3 region is CASSYEGPVWTEAFF. The CDR3 nucleotides are TGTGCCAGCAGTTACGAGGGTCCTGTATGGACTGAAGCTTTCTTT.

By sample fraction, this clone is medium-sized. The V and J genes are TRBV6-1 and TRBJ1-2; the D is unclear. Between the trimmed V and J ends, which lost 7 bases and 7 bases, there was a span of 16 bases. This CDR3 spans 13 amino acids. Germline V gene sequence: CDR1 MNHNS, CDR2 SASEGT. For the CDR3, the DNA is TGTGCCAGCAACGGGTATATCAGAAGTGGCTACACCTTC. This codes for CASNGYIRSGYTF.

The chain joins TRBV9 to TRBJ2-3, with a possible D match to TRBD1 (6 bases). This CDR3 is 14 amino acids long. V shed 3 bases and J shed 7 bases, with 15 bases lying between them. CDR1 is SGDLS, CDR2 YYNGEE, per germline. The CDR3 spells CASSAESRGNTQYF. DNA for the CDR3: TGTGCCAGCAGCGCAGAATCTAGGGGGAATACGCAGTATTTT.

The chain joins TRBV4-2 to TRBJ2-3; 13 bases match TRBD2. V lost 0 bases, J lost 7 bases, and 4 bases stayed unmatched. The CDR3 has 16 amino acids. Germline-derived CDR1 and CDR2 are LGHNA and YNFKEQ. The CDR3 coding sequence is TGTGCCAGCAGCCAAGATTGGACTAGCGGGAGCAATACGCAGTATTTT. Its translation: CASSQDWTSGSNTQYF.

CDR3 DNA: TGTGCCAGCAGCCAAGATTTTAGAGCTAGCGGGATTCATGAGCAGTTCTTC. It yields the protein CASSQDFRASGIHEQFF. J is TRBJ2-1 and V is TRBV4-2, with TRBD2 identical over 9 bases. The CDR3 is 17 amino acids. Trimming removed 0 bases from V and 8 bases from J; junction bases left unmatched: 11. Germline values: CDR1 LGHNA, CDR2 YNFKEQ.

The CDR3 DNA reads TGTGCCATCAGTGAGTCTGAGAGGACAGGGAACTATGGCTACACCTTC. Its translation is CAISESERTGNYGYTF. The genes are TRBV10-3 and TRBJ1-2, with TRBD1 identical over 8 bases. Unmatched junction bases numbered 5, after V lost 0 bases and J lost 2 bases. The CDR3 contains 16 residues. Germline CDR1 and CDR2: ENHRY and SYGVKD.

V usage is TRBV2 and J usage is TRBJ1-1; possibly TRBD1 for D (6 bases). Trimming took off 6 bases at V and 5 bases at J, with 16 bases between the two ends. This CDR3 has 14 amino acids. Germline CDR1 reads SNHLY; CDR2 reads FYNNEI. Written as DNA, the CDR3 is TGTGCCAGCAGGAGCCTAGGGGGTGTAACTGAAGCTTTCTTT. It translates to CASRSLGGVTEAFF.

V gene TRBV18 combines with J gene TRBJ1-5; tentatively, D is TRBD1 (6 bases). V lost 5 bases and J 5 bases, leaving 13 bases between the germline ends. The germline CDR1 and CDR2 sequences are KGHSH and LQKENI. This CDR3 has 14 residues. CDR3 nucleotide sequence: TGTGCCAGCTCAACAGGGTCCGGGGATCAGCCCCAGCATTTT. It encodes CASSTGSGDQPQHF.

J is TRBJ1-5 and V is TRBV28, with TRBD1 matching over 10 bases. In germline, CDR1 is MDHEN, CDR2 SYDVKM. V gave up 4 bases and J gave up 7 bases; unmatched junction bases: 13. This CDR3 region has 17 residues. CDR3: CASSSPGQGSPGQPQHF. Here the CDR3 DNA reads TGTGCCAGCAGTTCCCCGGGACAGGGGTCACCAGGCCAGCCCCAGCATTTT.

The chain links TRBV19 to TRBJ1-2; D unresolved. The CDR3 is made up of 17 amino acids. Germline loops: CDR1 LNHDA, CDR2 SQIVND (reference sequence). Trimming pared 4 bases from V and 4 bases from J, leaving 22 bases between. CDR3 sequence reads: CASSSRRGSRPGYGYTF. The CDR3 bases are TGTGCCAGTAGTAGTAGACGTGGGAGCCGACCGGGCTATGGCTACACCTTC.

The V gene is TRBV2, the J gene TRBJ1-5; no reliable D call. This CDR3 is 18 amino acids long. V lost 3 bases and J 3 bases, leaving 21 bases between the germline ends. Germline V gene lookup returns CDR1 SNHLY and CDR2 FYNNEI. The CDR3 coding sequence is TGTGCCAGCAGTGATCCCGTACTCGTCGGAGGGTACAATCAGCCCCAGCATTTT. This encodes CASSDPVLVGGYNQPQHF. Full variable domain (missing parts from reference TRBV2 and TRBJ1-5): EPEVTQTPSHQVTQMGQEVILRCVPISNHLYFYWYRQILGQKVEFLVSFYNNEISEKSEIFDDQFSVERPDGSNFTLKIRSTKLEDSAMYFCASSDPVLVGGYNQPQHFGDGTRLSIL.

The chain joins TRBV10-3 to TRBJ1-1, with D maybe TRBD1 (5 bases). The germline V gene encodes CDR1 ENHRY and CDR2 SYGVKD. CDR3 length: 11 residues. Trimming took 5 bases from V and 7 from J, leaving 8 bases between them. The CDR3 DNA follows: TGTGCCATCAGTAAGCAGGGTGAAGCTTTCTTT. Amino acids: CAISKQGEAFF.

This chain joins TRBV11-2 and TRBJ2-1, with D perhaps matching TRBD2 (6 bases). The CDR3 extends over 17 amino acids. Germline V gene data show CDR1 as SGHAT and CDR2 as FQNNGV. Trimming cost V 1 base and J 5 bases, with 18 bases left between them. The CDR3 is CASSLVTGYGLHNEQFF. CDR3 DNA sequence: TGTGCCAGCAGCTTAGTTACCGGGTATGGACTACACAATGAGCAGTTCTTC. The whole variable domain, filled in from reference TRBV11-2 and TRBJ2-1, reads EAGVAQSPRYKIIEKRQSVAFWCNPISGHATLYWYQQILGQGPKLLIQFQNNGVVDDSQLPKDRFSAERLKGVDSTLKIQPAKLEDSAVYLCASSLVTGYGLHNEQFFGPGTRLTVL.

This clone was found a few times. The chain is built from TRBV7-2 and TRBJ2-1; TRBD1 agrees at 8 bases. Trimming at V came to 4 bases and at J to 7 bases, leaving 9 bases not matched to a gene. This CDR3 spans 15 amino acids. CDR1 SGHTA and CDR2 FQGNSA come from the germline V gene. Here the CDR3 DNA reads TGTGCCAGCAGCTATATCCAGGGGGCGTCGAATGAGCAGTTCTTC. Translating it yields CASSYIQGASNEQFF.

The chain combines TRBV6-5 with TRBJ1-2; D ambiguous. CDR3 length: 13 residues. The germline gives CDR1 MNHEY, CDR2 SVGAGI. V lost 5 bases and J 1 base, leaving 8 bases between the germline ends. CDR3 DNA sequence: TGTGCCAGCAGTGAATCCTATAACTATGGCTACACCTTC. It encodes CASSESYNYGYTF.

J is TRBJ2-7 and V is TRBV28; the D gene is possibly TRBD1 (5 bases). Looked up from germline, CDR1 is MDHEN and CDR2 is SYDVKM. The CDR3 runs to 12 residues. Trimming shortened V by 4 bases and J by 3 bases, and 7 bases separated the two germline ends. The CDR3 coding sequence is TGTGCCAGCAGTTATCAGGGCTACGAGCAGTACTTC. It codes for CASSYQGYEQYF.

This clone was detected once. The rearrangement links TRBV6-4 to TRBJ1-2; 9 positions agree with TRBD1. This CDR3 region has 14 residues. Germline CDR1 is MRHNA and CDR2 is SNTAGT. With V trimmed by 2 bases and J by 7 bases, 5 bases remained unmatched. The CDR3 protein is CASSDQPGQGGYTF. CDR3 sequence (DNA): TGTGCCAGCAGTGACCAACCGGGACAGGGTGGCTACACCTTC.

The chain has TRBV5-5 and TRBJ2-1; 8 positions match TRBD1. The CDR3 has 16 amino acids. Germline CDR1 is SGHKS and CDR2 is YYEKEE (reference sequence). V was clipped by 4 bases and J by 3 bases; unmatched bases: 9. DNA for the CDR3: TGTGCCAGCAGCCAAAGACAGGGGTGGAACTACAATGAGCAGTTCTTC. Translation: CASSQRQGWNYNEQFF.